A single sample gave rise to the 7 T cell receptor beta chains below, sequenced in a study of shared clonotypes between healthy human individuals. Libraries were prepared by immunoSEQ multiplex PCR; TCRdb keeps only in-frame clonotypes and omits some of them. The repertoire holds under 2,500,000 clones, with almost 96% as singletons. Sequenced input: naive CD4+ T cells sorted from blood. Subset of the sample: CD45RA+ positively selected. The receptors shown here come from a man aged 18 to 29 in good health.

The chain recombines TRBV6-5 with TRBJ1-6; D remains unclear. This CDR3 has 14 residues. Germline V gene lookup returns CDR1 MNHEY and CDR2 SVGAGI. Trimming left V 8 bases short and J 7 bases short, with 15 bases between. This CDR3 is CASGTATRNSPLHF. DNA for the CDR3: TGTGCCAGCGGTACCGCCACGAGGAATTCACCCCTCCACTTT.

The chain carries TRBV29-1 and TRBJ2-2; perhaps D is TRBD1 or TRBD2 (6 bases each). The CDR3 covers 16 residues. V lost 6 bases and J 4 bases, leaving 21 bases between the germline ends. CDR1 SQVTM and CDR2 ANQGSEA come from the germline V gene. The DNA for the CDR3 is TGCAGCGTCCTAATCCCGTCGGGGGCTCGCACCGGGGAGCTGTTTTTT. This translates into CSVLIPSGARTGELFF.

V gene TRBV10-3 combines with J gene TRBJ2-7; 14 nucleotides agree with TRBD2. The germline V gene encodes CDR1 ENHRY and CDR2 SYGVKD. J lost 2 bases, V lost 4 bases, and 4 bases had no gene match. CDR3 size: 16 residues. CDR3 nucleotides: TGTGCCATCAGTGGGACTAGCGGGAGGTGGACCTACGAGCAGTACTTC. This sequence encodes CAISGTSGRWTYEQYF.

This clone occurred a few times. V usage is TRBV5-1 and J usage is TRBJ1-4; TRBD1 is a possible D gene (6 bases). CDR1 and CDR2 from the germline V gene are SGHRS and YFSETQ. This CDR3 is 16 amino acids long. The V end lost 4 bases, the J end lost 0 bases, and 13 bases lay between the germline ends. The CDR3 reads CASSTGQFPTNEKLFF. The CDR3 coding sequence is TGCGCCAGCAGCACCGGACAGTTCCCAACTAATGAAAAACTGTTTTTT.

A single count supports this clone. The chain joins TRBV4-1 to TRBJ2-3, with a tentative D call TRBD2 (5 bases). Trimming stripped 3 bases from V and 5 bases from J, with 21 bases between. The CDR3 is made up of 17 amino acids. Germline V gives CDR1 MGHRA, CDR2 YSYEKL. The CDR3 sequence: CASSQPKRGPRRDTQYF. The CDR3 DNA is TGCGCCAGCAGCCAGCCCAAAAGAGGGCCACGACGAGATACGCAGTATTTT.

J is TRBJ2-1 and V is TRBV5-1, with a tentative D call TRBD2 (5 bases). Germline CDR1 reads SGHRS; CDR2 reads YFSETQ. V gave up 0 bases and J gave up 7 bases, with 11 bases separating them. This CDR3 has 14 amino acids. The CDR3 DNA reads as TGCGCCAGCAGCTTGGGGGGAGCCCTAAATGAGCAGTTCTTC. Protein product: CASSLGGALNEQFF.

The gene calls are TRBV10-2 and TRBJ2-1; D remains unclear. The germline CDR1 and CDR2 sequences are WSHSY and SAAADI. Deletions cut 6 bases from V and 5 bases from J, with 8 bases between. This CDR3 has 12 amino acids. In nucleotides, the CDR3 is TGCGCCAGCAGCTTGGCGGACAATGAGCAGTTCTTC. As protein: CASSLADNEQFF.